Each of the 14 T cell receptor beta chains below was sequenced from the same sample in a study of post-analysis software for immune sequencing data. Study-wide findings and caveats: The five TRBV segments detected at higher frequency in patients than in controls included TRBV5-6, TRBV5-1 and TRBV20-1.

For these receptors, no antigen is known. cDNA libraries for TCR beta contained unique molecular identifiers. TCRdb reanalysed the PCR reads using MiXCR and keeps one entry per CDR3 protein. Of fewer than 900,000 distinct CDR3 sequences listed, roughly 46% were seen once; the top ten hold 4% to 5%. The sequencing sample was made of blood. Source of these receptors: a girl aged 10-17 years with multiple sclerosis.

The chain uses TRBV12-3 or TRBV12-4 and TRBJ2-1; no reliable D call. The CDR3 is 14 amino acids. Trimming shortened V by 1 base and J by 4 bases, and 8 bases separated the two germline ends. The CDR3 here is CASSLVSGYNEQFF. CDR3 in DNA: TGTGCCAGCAGTTTAGTGTCTGGTTACAATGAGCAGTTCTTC.

V usage is TRBV12-3 or TRBV12-4 and J usage is TRBJ1-1, with 9 bases fitting TRBD1. The CDR3 covers 16 residues. After removal of 6 bases from V and 0 bases from J, the junction contained 8 bases not matched to a gene. The CDR3 nucleotides read TGTGCCAGCAGCCCACCGGGACAGGGTGTGAACACTGAAGCTTTCTTT. Translating it yields CASSPPGQGVNTEAFF.

The rearrangement links TRBV28 to TRBJ1-1, with D tentatively TRBD1 (5 bases). V lost 7 bases and J lost 5, with 17 bases in between. Germline V gives CDR1 MDHEN, CDR2 SYDVKM. This CDR3 spans 14 amino acids. The CDR3 bases are TGTGCCAGCACCCTTGGGGCCACGGGGACTGAAGCTTTCTTT. Protein: CASTLGATGTEAFF.

The V and J genes are TRBV4-3 and TRBJ2-5; TRBD1 might be the D (5 bases). The CDR3 loop spans 16 amino acids. Germline values: CDR1 LGHNA, CDR2 YSLEER. Trimming left V 0 bases short and J 5 bases short, with 16 bases between. The CDR3 sequence is CASSQESLGALETQYF. In DNA form, the CDR3 reads TGCGCCAGCAGCCAAGAAAGTTTAGGGGCGTTGGAGACCCAGTACTTC.

This clonotype appeared a few times. This chain links TRBV9 with TRBJ2-5; 12 nucleotides align to TRBD2. In germline, CDR1 is SGDLS, CDR2 YYNGEE. This CDR3 region has 17 residues. J lost 2 bases, V lost 4 bases, and 9 bases had no gene match. In nucleotides, the CDR3 is TGTGCCAGCAGCCGGGACGGAGGACTAGCGGGACAAGAGACCCAGTACTTC. Its translation is CASSRDGGLAGQETQYF.

The chain carries TRBV7-9 and TRBJ2-7, with TRBD2 matching over 9 bases. The CDR3 is 15 residues long. The trim removed 5 bases at V and 2 bases at J, leaving 7 bases unmatched. Germline V gene sequence: CDR1 SEHNR, CDR2 FQNEAQ (reference sequence). The CDR3 nucleotides are TGTGCCAGCAGCCCTAAGGGCGGGAGGGCCTACGAGCAGTACTTC. It codes for CASSPKGGRAYEQYF. Looking up the rest from reference TRBV7-9 and TRBJ2-7 gives the full variable domain: DTGVSQNPRHKITKRGQNVTFRCDPISEHNRLYWYRQTLGQGPEFLTYFQNEAQLEKSRLLSDRFSAERPKGSFSTLEIQRTEQGDSAMYLCASSPKGGRAYEQYFGPGTRLTVT.

This chain connects TRBV29-1 to TRBJ2-5; D is perhaps TRBD1 (5 bases). Trimming stripped 7 bases from V and 5 bases from J, with 14 bases between. CDR1 and CDR2 from the germline V gene are SQVTM and ANQGSEA. The CDR3 has 12 residues. Here the CDR3 reads CSAQGDGETQYF. CDR3 DNA sequence: TGCAGCGCCCAGGGTGATGGGGAGACCCAGTACTTC.

The chain joins TRBV24-1 to TRBJ2-3; D not certain. Trimming removed 0 bases from V and 3 bases from J, with 3 bases in between. This CDR3 contains 13 residues. Germline-derived CDR1 and CDR2 are KGHDR and SFDVKD. The CDR3 loop is CATSDLFTDTQYF. The CDR3 nucleotides read TGTGCCACCAGTGATTTGTTTACAGATACGCAGTATTTT.

The chain uses TRBV11-2 and TRBJ2-1; D unresolved. The CDR3 is made up of 12 amino acids. Germline CDR1 and CDR2: SGHAT and FQNNGV. Trimming shortened V by 4 bases and J by 8 bases, and 9 bases separated the two germline ends. This CDR3 reads CASSSNGDEQFF. Here the CDR3 DNA reads TGTGCCAGCAGCTCGAACGGTGATGAGCAGTTCTTC.

This clonotype has a handful of counts. The chain has TRBV29-1 and TRBJ2-7; D remains unclear. The CDR3 has 11 residues. V lost 6 bases and J lost 2, with 8 bases in between. CDR1 and CDR2 (germline): SQVTM, ANQGSEA. The CDR3 DNA is TGCAGCGTGGGAAACACCTACGAGCAGTACTTC. Protein sequence: CSVGNTYEQYF.

The rearrangement links TRBV5-6 to TRBJ1-2; D might be TRBD1 (5 bases). The germline CDR1 and CDR2 sequences are SGHDT and YYEEEE. There are 16 residues in the CDR3. V gave up 2 bases and J gave up 0 bases, with 14 bases separating them. CDR3 in amino acids: CASSLTSAGSNYGYTF. In DNA form, the CDR3 reads TGTGCCAGCAGCTTAACGTCCGCAGGGTCTAACTATGGCTACACCTTC.

This clonotype has a handful of counts. The rearrangement joins TRBV9 to TRBJ2-7; the D gene is possibly TRBD1 (6 bases). Trimming removed 0 bases at V and 6 bases at J, with 13 bases between. Germline-derived CDR1 and CDR2 are SGDLS and YYNGEE. This CDR3 spans 14 amino acids. The CDR3 here is CASSVDPGGSEQYF. CDR3 nucleotide sequence: TGTGCCAGCAGCGTAGATCCTGGGGGCTCCGAGCAGTACTTC.

This clonotype appeared a few times. The J gene is TRBJ2-5, the V gene TRBV29-1; TRBD2 agrees at 7 bases. The germline V gene encodes CDR1 SQVTM and CDR2 ANQGSEA. V gave up 7 bases and J gave up 5 bases; unmatched junction bases: 7. The CDR3 length is 12 residues. CDR3 sequence: CSAGGSGETQYF. The CDR3 DNA is TGCAGCGCCGGGGGGAGTGGGGAGACCCAGTACTTC.

The sample holds a few counts of this clonotype. CDR3 in DNA: TGTGCCAGCAGCCAAGTAATGACCCATGAGCAGTTCTTC. The encoded protein is CASSQVMTHEQFF. The rearrangement joins TRBV14 to TRBJ2-1; D unclear. V was clipped by 1 base and J by 8 bases, with 9 bases between them. Germline-derived CDR1 and CDR2 are SGHDN and FVKESK. CDR3 length: 13 residues.